The 29 T cell receptor beta chains reported below all come from one sample, sequenced in a study of blood T cells in healthy people across ages. The authors ran a second PCR of about 7 to 12 cycles using a sample-barcoded 5' primer and a J-beta primer mix. Each CDR3 protein gets one entry after TCRdb re-called the 5' RACE reads with MiXCR. The table includes fewer than 2,000,000 distinct CDR3 sequences, roughly two fifths detected once. The source material was blood. These receptors were obtained from a human donor in good health.

V is TRBV10-3 and J is TRBJ1-1; D remains unclear. Germline V gene data show CDR1 as ENHRY and CDR2 as SYGVKD. V gave up 0 bases and J gave up 7 bases, with 12 bases separating them. The CDR3 covers 14 residues. CDR3 nucleotides: TGTGCCATCAGTGAGTCAGGGCTCGACGGTGAAGCTTTCTTT. It yields the protein CAISESGLDGEAFF.

The table lists this clonotype with a few counts. CDR3 DNA sequence: TGCAGCGGGGGGGGATACAATGAGCAGTTCTTC. This codes for CSGGGYNEQFF. V is TRBV29-1 and J is TRBJ2-1; 7 nucleotides line up with TRBD2. The CDR3 is 11 amino acids. J gave up 4 bases and V 7 bases, and 1 base lay outside the gene matches. Germline V CDR1 and CDR2: SQVTM, ANQGSEA.

This clonotype appeared a few times. The rearrangement uses TRBV12-3 or TRBV12-4 and TRBJ1-4, with D unresolved. The CDR3 is 17 residues long. Trimming took off 3 bases at V and 3 bases at J, with 17 bases between the two ends. The CDR3 loop is CASSFHTFGRANEKLFF. The CDR3 DNA reads as TGTGCCAGCAGTTTTCATACTTTCGGACGGGCTAATGAAAAACTGTTTTTT.

To note about this clonotype: Since the CDR3 does not end with the conserved phenylalanine or tryptophan, this likely comes from a read error. V gene TRBV29-1 combines with J gene TRBJ1-1; D not resolved. This CDR3 has 13 amino acids. CDR1 is SQVTM and CDR2 is ANQGSEA in the germline V gene. V lost 6 bases and J lost 0, with 11 bases in between. This chain's CDR3 is CSVSRMMNTEAFL. CDR3 in DNA: TGCAGCGTCTCTAGAATGATGAACACTGAAGCTTTCCTT.

CDR3 protein: CAISEWQGLANTEAFF. DNA for the CDR3: TGTGCCATCAGTGAGTGGCAGGGTCTTGCGAACACTGAAGCTTTCTTT. The chain recombines TRBV10-3 with TRBJ1-1; tentatively, D is TRBD1 (5 bases). This CDR3 is 16 amino acids long. Germline CDR1 and CDR2: ENHRY and SYGVKD. V lost 1 base and J 1 base, leaving 13 bases between the germline ends.

The rearrangement joins TRBV29-1 to TRBJ1-2, with a tentative D call TRBD1 (5 bases). Germline lookup yields CDR1 SQVTM and CDR2 ANQGSEA. This CDR3 is 13 amino acids long. V lost 7 bases to trimming and J lost 8 bases, with 20 bases between them. CDR3 protein: CSAKGLFLPGYTF. CDR3 nucleotide sequence: TGCAGCGCAAAGGGACTTTTCCTCCCGGGCTACACCTTC. The full variable domain, in which reference TRBV29-1 and TRBJ1-2 provide the parts outside the CDR3, is SAVISQKPSRDICQRGTSLTIQCQVDSQVTMMFWYRQQPGQSLTLIATANQGSEATYESGFVIDKFPISRPNLTFSTLTVSNMSPEDSSIYLCSAKGLFLPGYTFGSGTRLTVV.

This clonotype came up a few times. CDR3 sequence reads: CSVWKPTFNEQFF. The CDR3 region has the DNA TGCAGCGTTTGGAAACCCACCTTCAATGAGCAGTTCTTC. The rearrangement links TRBV29-1 to TRBJ2-1; D unresolved. There are 13 residues in the CDR3. The V and J ends lost 5 bases and 6 bases respectively, with 14 bases between them. Looked up from germline, CDR1 is SQVTM and CDR2 is ANQGSEA.

In this sample, this clonotype turned up a few times. The genes are TRBV9 and TRBJ1-1; D gene ambiguous. The germline V gene has CDR1 SGDLS and CDR2 YYNGEE. V lost 3 bases to trimming and J lost 3 bases, with 12 bases between them. The CDR3 is 14 amino acids. The CDR3 DNA is TGTGCCAGCAGCGCTCGATTGGAGTACACTGAAGCTTTCTTT. This translates into CASSARLEYTEAFF.

The chain carries TRBV20-1 and TRBJ2-5; a possible D gene is TRBD2 (6 bases). V was pared by 8 bases and J by 2 bases, with 9 bases between. Looked up from germline, CDR1 is DFQATT and CDR2 is SNEGSKA (reference sequence). The length of the CDR3 is 11 residues. CDR3 protein: CSMTSQETQYF. As DNA, the CDR3 is TGCAGTATGACTAGTCAAGAGACCCAGTACTTC.

In its sample, this clonotype was seen a few times. This chain joins TRBV29-1 and TRBJ1-2; D call uncertain. The CDR3 is made up of 12 amino acids. Germline CDR1 and CDR2: SQVTM and ANQGSEA. The V gene lost 4 bases and the J gene lost 1 base, with 7 bases spanning the gap. The chain's CDR3 is CSVVGSNYGYTF. In DNA form, the CDR3 reads TGCAGCGTTGTGGGGAGTAACTATGGCTACACCTTC.

This clonotype occurred once. The chain uses TRBV7-9 and TRBJ2-4; the D gene is possibly TRBD2 (6 bases). The DNA end is more similar to TRBJ2-7, so the J call may be wrong. Per germline, CDR1 SEHNR and CDR2 FQNEAQ (reference sequence). This CDR3 spans 15 amino acids. This CDR3 is CASSLWDSPRDEQYF. DNA for the CDR3: TGTGCCAGCAGCCTCTGGGACTCACCTCGGGACGAGCAGTACTTC.

This clonotype was counted between two and nine times. The chain couples TRBV20-1 to TRBJ2-7; D gene uncertain. Trimming cost V 7 bases and J 6 bases, with 13 bases left between them. The CDR3 sequence is 11 residues long. CDR1 is DFQATT, CDR2 SNEGSKA, per germline (reference sequence). CDR3 sequence: CSVSGSIEQYF. CDR3 nucleotide sequence: TGCAGTGTTTCGGGCTCGATCGAGCAGTACTTC.

The chain combines TRBV7-9 with TRBJ2-7; tentative D call: TRBD2 (5 bases). Trimming removed 6 bases from V and 6 bases from J, with 15 bases in between. CDR1 and CDR2 from the germline V gene are SEHNR and FQNEAQ (reference sequence). The CDR3 is 13 residues long. DNA for the CDR3: TGTGCCAGCAGTATATCGGAGGAGTCCGAGCAGTACTTC. It codes for CASSISEESEQYF.

This clonotype has only a few counts. The V gene is TRBV28, the J gene TRBJ2-1; D is possibly TRBD1 (5 bases). Germline V lookup: CDR1 MDHEN, CDR2 SYDVKM. Trimming cost V 6 bases and J 2 bases, with 17 bases left between them. The CDR3 covers 16 residues. The CDR3 DNA reads as TGTGCCAGCAGCCCAGAGAAGGGGCCAACCTACAATGAGCAGTTCTTC. Translated, it gives CASSPEKGPTYNEQFF.

A few counts support this clonotype. The J gene is TRBJ1-2, the V gene TRBV7-2, with 9 bases aligning to TRBD1. The CDR3 is 14 amino acids. CDR1 and CDR2 from the germline V gene are SGHTA and FQGNSA. The V segment lost 5 bases and the J segment 7 bases; nucleotides outside the gene matches: 8. CDR3 nucleotide sequence: TGTGCCAGCAGCCCCGGGACAGGGCGTAGTGGCTACACCTTC. Protein sequence: CASSPGTGRSGYTF.

This chain joins TRBV2 and TRBJ2-5; D not resolved. Germline assignment: CDR1 SNHLY and CDR2 FYNNEI. Deletions cut 3 bases from V and 5 bases from J, with 10 bases between. This CDR3 contains 13 residues. The chain's CDR3 is CASSDVVNETQYF. CDR3 coding DNA: TGTGCCAGCAGTGACGTGGTCAACGAGACCCAGTACTTC.

The CDR3 is CASSCGPNQPQHF. DNA of the CDR3: TGTGCCAGCAGTTGCGGGCCGAATCAGCCCCAGCATTTT. The rearrangement links TRBV6-2 or TRBV6-3 to TRBJ1-5; D unresolved. This CDR3 has 13 amino acids. V was trimmed by 4 bases and J by 4 bases, leaving 8 bases between them. Germline V CDR1 and CDR2: MNHEY, SVGEGT.

The rearrangement joins TRBV10-3 to TRBJ1-2, with no clear D. CDR3 length: 14 amino acids. Looked up from germline, CDR1 is ENHRY and CDR2 is SYGVKD. V shed 0 bases and J shed 8 bases, with 13 bases lying between them. The CDR3 is CAISESMNSGGYTF. The CDR3 DNA reads as TGTGCCATCAGTGAGTCTATGAATTCGGGAGGCTACACCTTC.

The rearrangement uses TRBV18 and TRBJ1-4; a possible D gene is TRBD1 (5 bases). Trimming shortened V by 2 bases and J by 0 bases, and 10 bases separated the two germline ends. The CDR3 loop spans 16 amino acids. Germline loops: CDR1 KGHSH, CDR2 LQKENI. CDR3 region: CASSPGQAATNEKLFF. The CDR3 region has the DNA TGTGCCAGCTCACCAGGACAAGCCGCAACTAATGAAAAACTGTTTTTT.

This clonotype was counted between two and nine times. The CDR3 DNA is TGCGCCAGCAGCCAAGGGTTTTCGCAGACCGAAGCTTTCTTT. It is translated as CASSQGFSQTEAFF. V is TRBV4-1 and J is TRBJ1-1; D unresolved. V was cut by 1 base and J by 8 bases, with 14 bases left in between. From germline, CDR1 is MGHRA and CDR2 YSYEKL. The CDR3 spans 14 residues.

V gene TRBV6-5 combines with J gene TRBJ2-3, with TRBD2 matching 9 bases. The CDR3 length is 15 residues. Germline V gene lookup returns CDR1 MNHEY and CDR2 SVGAGI. With 2 bases clipped from V and 2 bases from J, the junction kept 2 bases outside the gene matches. The CDR3 sequence is CASSYAGGNTDTQYF. In DNA form, the CDR3 reads TGTGCCAGCAGTTACGCGGGGGGGAACACAGATACGCAGTATTTT.

This sequence joins TRBV4-3 and TRBJ1-2; TRBD1 is a possible D gene (5 bases). Germline CDR1 and CDR2: LGHNA and YSLEER. This CDR3 region has 14 residues. V lost 4 bases and J lost 4, with 13 bases in between. CDR3: CASSLKVDTYGYTF. The DNA of the CDR3 is TGCGCCAGCAGCCTCAAGGTGGACACCTATGGCTACACCTTC.

This clonotype showed up just a few times. The rearrangement links TRBV12-3 or TRBV12-4 to TRBJ1-2, with 11 bases lining up with TRBD1. V shed 5 bases, J shed 0 bases, and the junction held 14 bases outside the gene matches. The CDR3 has 19 amino acids. CDR3 amino acids: CASSGQMPGQGETNYGYTF. Here the CDR3 DNA reads TGTGCCAGCAGTGGACAAATGCCGGGACAGGGGGAAACTAACTATGGCTACACCTTC.

The gene calls are TRBV10-3 and TRBJ1-1; maybe TRBD1 (6 bases). The CDR3 sequence is 13 residues long. Per the germline V gene, CDR1 is ENHRY and CDR2 is SYGVKD. Trimming cost V 7 bases and J 6 bases, with 15 bases left between them. The CDR3 DNA follows: TGTGCCATCATAGAGGTGGAGGGGGCTGAAGCTTTCTTT. It encodes CAIIEVEGAEAFF.

This chain links TRBV6-5 with TRBJ2-2; D gene ambiguous. V lost 0 bases, J lost 3 bases, and 8 bases lay in between. This CDR3 comprises 15 residues. Germline values: CDR1 MNHEY, CDR2 SVGAGI. CDR3 region: CASSYSTLYTGELFF. The CDR3 DNA reads TGTGCCAGCAGTTACTCGACACTCTACACCGGGGAGCTGTTTTTT.

This clonotype occurred a few times. This chain joins TRBV12-3 or TRBV12-4 and TRBJ2-3; D could derive from TRBD1 or TRBD2 (6 bases each). Trimming shortened V by 6 bases and J by 14 bases, and 18 bases separated the two germline ends. This CDR3 region has 12 residues. The CDR3 is CASREPGAYAYF. CDR3 coding DNA: TGTGCCAGCAGAGAGCCGGGGGCTTATGCGTATTTT.

This clonotype is a singleton in its sample. The chain joins TRBV2 to TRBJ2-3; D not certain. From germline, CDR1 is SNHLY and CDR2 FYNNEI. Trimming pared 10 bases from V and 6 bases from J, leaving 17 bases between. CDR3 length: 13 amino acids. In DNA form, the CDR3 reads TGTGCCACCACTACGGGTCCTCGGGATACGCAGTATTTT. It yields the protein CATTTGPRDTQYF.

The rearrangement links TRBV11-2 to TRBJ1-4; 9 positions match TRBD1. Germline CDR1 is SGHAT and CDR2 is FQNNGV. Trimming at V came to 7 bases and at J to 7 bases, leaving 7 bases not matched to a gene. This CDR3 has 14 amino acids. Written as DNA, the CDR3 is TGTGCCAGCACCCTGGGACAGGGTGTTGAAAAACTGTTTTTT. Translating it yields CASTLGQGVEKLFF.

The chain recombines TRBV12-3 or TRBV12-4 with TRBJ2-3, with 15 bases aligning to TRBD2. V was clipped by 4 bases and J by 5 bases; unmatched bases: 7. The length of the CDR3 is 17 residues. In DNA, the CDR3 is TGTGCCAGCAGTTGGGGACTAGCGGGGGGCGGTGGAGATACGCAGTATTTT. The encoded protein is CASSWGLAGGGGDTQYF.